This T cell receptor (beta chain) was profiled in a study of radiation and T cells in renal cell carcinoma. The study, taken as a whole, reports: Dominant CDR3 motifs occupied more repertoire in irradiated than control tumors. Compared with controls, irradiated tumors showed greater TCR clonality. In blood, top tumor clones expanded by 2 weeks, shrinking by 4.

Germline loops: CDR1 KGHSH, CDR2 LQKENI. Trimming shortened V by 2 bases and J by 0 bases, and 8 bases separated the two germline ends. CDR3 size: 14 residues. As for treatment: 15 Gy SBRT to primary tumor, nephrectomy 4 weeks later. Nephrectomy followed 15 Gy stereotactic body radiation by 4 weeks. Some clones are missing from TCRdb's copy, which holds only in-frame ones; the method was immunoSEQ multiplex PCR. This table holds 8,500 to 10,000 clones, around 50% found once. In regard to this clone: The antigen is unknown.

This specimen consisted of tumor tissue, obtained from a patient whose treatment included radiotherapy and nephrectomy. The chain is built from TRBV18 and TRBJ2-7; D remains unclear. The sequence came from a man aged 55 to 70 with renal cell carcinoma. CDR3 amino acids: CASSPNTDSYEQYF. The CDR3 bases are TGTGCCAGCTCACCAAACACCGACTCCTACGAGCAGTACTTC.